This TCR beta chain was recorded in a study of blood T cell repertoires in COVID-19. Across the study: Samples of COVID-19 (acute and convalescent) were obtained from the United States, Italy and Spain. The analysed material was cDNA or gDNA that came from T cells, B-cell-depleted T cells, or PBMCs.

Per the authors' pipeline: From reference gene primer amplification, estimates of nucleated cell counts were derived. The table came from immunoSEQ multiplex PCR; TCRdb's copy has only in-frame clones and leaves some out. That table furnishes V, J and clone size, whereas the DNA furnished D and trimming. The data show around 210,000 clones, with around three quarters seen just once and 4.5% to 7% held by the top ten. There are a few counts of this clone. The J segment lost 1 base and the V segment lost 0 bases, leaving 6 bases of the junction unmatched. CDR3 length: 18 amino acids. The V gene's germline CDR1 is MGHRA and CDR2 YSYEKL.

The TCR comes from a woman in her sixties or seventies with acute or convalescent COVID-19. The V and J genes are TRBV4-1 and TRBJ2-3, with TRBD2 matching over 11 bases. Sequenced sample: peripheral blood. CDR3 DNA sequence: TGCGCCAGCAGCCAAGATGGTACTAGCGGGAGCGGCACAGATACGCAGTATTTT. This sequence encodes CASSQDGTSGSGTDTQYF.